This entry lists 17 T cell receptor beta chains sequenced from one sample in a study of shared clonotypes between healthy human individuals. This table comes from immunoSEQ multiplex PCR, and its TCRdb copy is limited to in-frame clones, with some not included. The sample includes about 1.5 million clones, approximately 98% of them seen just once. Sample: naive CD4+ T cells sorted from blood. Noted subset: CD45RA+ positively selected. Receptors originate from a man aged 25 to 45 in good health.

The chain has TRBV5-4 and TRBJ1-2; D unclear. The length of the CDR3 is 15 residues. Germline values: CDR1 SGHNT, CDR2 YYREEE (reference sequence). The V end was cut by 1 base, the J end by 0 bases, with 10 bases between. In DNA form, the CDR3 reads TGTGCCAGCAGCTTGATGGGAGGAGCTAACTATGGCTACACCTTC. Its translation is CASSLMGGANYGYTF. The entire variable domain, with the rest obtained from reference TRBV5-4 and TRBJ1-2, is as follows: ETGVTQSPTHLIKTRGQQVTLRCSSQSGHNTVSWYQQALGQGPQFIFQYYREEENGRGNFPPRFSGLQFPNYSSELNVNALELDDSALYLCASSLMGGANYGYTFGSGTRLTVV.

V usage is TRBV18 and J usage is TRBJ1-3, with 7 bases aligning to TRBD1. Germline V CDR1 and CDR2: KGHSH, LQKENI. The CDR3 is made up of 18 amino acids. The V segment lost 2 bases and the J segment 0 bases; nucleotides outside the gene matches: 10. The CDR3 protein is CASSPTMHQGVSGNTIYF. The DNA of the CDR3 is TGTGCCAGCTCACCAACCATGCACCAGGGGGTCTCTGGAAACACCATATATTTT. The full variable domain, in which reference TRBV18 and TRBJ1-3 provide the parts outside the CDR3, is NAGVMQNPRHLVRRRGQEARLRCSPMKGHSHVYWYRQLPEEGLKFMVYLQKENIIDESGMPKERFSAEFPKEGPSILRIQQVVRGDSAAYFCASSPTMHQGVSGNTIYFGEGSWLTVV.

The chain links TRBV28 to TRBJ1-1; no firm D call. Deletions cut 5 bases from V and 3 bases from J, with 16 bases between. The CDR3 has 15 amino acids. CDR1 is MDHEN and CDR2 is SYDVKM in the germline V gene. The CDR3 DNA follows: TGTGCCAGCAGTCCCGGACTCTTCCTGGACACTGAAGCTTTCTTT. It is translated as CASSPGLFLDTEAFF.

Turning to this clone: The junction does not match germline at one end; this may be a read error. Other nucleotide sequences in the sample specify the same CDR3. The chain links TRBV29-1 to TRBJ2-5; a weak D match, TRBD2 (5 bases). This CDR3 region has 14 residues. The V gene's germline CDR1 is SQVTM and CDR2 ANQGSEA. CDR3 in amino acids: CSGTMKEMRETQYF. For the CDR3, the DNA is TGCAGCGGGACGATGAAGGAAATGAGGGAGACCCAATACTTC.

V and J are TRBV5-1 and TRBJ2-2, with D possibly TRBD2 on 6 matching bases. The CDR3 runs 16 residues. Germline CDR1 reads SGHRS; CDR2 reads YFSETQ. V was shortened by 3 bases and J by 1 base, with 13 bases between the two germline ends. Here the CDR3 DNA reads TGCGCCAGCAGCTCTTCTAGCGCCGTGAACACCGGGGAGCTGTTTTTT. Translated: CASSSSSAVNTGELFF.

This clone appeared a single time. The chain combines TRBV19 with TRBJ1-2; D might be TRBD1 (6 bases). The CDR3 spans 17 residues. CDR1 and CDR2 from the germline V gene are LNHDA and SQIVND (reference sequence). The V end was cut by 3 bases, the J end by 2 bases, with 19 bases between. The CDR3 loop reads CASSIGTSSRLNYGYTF. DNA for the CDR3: TGTGCCAGTAGTATCGGGACAAGCTCGAGACTCAACTATGGCTACACCTTC.

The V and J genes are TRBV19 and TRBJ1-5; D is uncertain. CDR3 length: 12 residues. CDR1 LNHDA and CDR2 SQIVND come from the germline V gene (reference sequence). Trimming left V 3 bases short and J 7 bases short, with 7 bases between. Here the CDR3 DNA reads TGTGCCAGTAGTATGCGGAGCCAGCCCCAGCATTTT. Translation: CASSMRSQPQHF.

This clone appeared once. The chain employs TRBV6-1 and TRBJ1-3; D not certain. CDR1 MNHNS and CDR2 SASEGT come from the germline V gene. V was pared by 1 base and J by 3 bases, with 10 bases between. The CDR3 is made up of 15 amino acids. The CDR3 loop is CASSEGRGLGNTIYF. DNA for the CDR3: TGTGCCAGCAGTGAAGGTCGAGGGCTTGGAAACACCATATATTTT.

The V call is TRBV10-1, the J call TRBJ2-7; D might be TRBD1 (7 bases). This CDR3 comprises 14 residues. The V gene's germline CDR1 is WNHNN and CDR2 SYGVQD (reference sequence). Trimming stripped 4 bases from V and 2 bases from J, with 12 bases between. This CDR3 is CASSGVRGAYEQYF. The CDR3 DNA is TGCGCCAGCAGTGGGGTCAGGGGGGCCTACGAGCAGTACTTC.

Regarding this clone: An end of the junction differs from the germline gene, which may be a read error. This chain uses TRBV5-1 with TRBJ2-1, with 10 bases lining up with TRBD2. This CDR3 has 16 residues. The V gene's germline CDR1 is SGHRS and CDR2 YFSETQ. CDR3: CASRLPTSGWGGEQFF. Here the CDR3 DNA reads TGCGCCAGCCGCTTGCCGACTAGCGGGTGGGGGGGTGAGCAGTTCTTC.

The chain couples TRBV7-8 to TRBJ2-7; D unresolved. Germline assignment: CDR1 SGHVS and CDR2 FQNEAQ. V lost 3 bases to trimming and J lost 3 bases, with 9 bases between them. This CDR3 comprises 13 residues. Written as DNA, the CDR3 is TGTGCCAGCAGCTTTACGGCGAACTACGAGCAGTACTTC. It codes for CASSFTANYEQYF. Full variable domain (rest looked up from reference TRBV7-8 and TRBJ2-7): GAGVSQSPRYKVAKRGQDVALRCDPISGHVSLFWYQQALGQGPEFLTYFQNEAQLDKSGLPSDRFFAERPEGSVSTLKIQRTQQEDSAVYLCASSFTANYEQYFGPGTRLTVT.

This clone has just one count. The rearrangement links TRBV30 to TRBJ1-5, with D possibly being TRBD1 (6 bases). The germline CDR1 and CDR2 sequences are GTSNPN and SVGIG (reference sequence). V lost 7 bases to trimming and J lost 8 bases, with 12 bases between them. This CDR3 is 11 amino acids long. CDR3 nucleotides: TGTGCCTCAGGGGAGGGGAAGCCCCAGCATTTT. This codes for CASGEGKPQHF.

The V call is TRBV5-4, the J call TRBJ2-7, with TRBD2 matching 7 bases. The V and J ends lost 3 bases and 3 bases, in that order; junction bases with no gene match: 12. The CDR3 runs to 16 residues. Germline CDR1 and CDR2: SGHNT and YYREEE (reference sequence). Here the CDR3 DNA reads TGTGCCAGCAGCTCCCCCCCGGCGGGAGCCGTCTACGAGCAGTACTTC. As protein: CASSSPPAGAVYEQYF.

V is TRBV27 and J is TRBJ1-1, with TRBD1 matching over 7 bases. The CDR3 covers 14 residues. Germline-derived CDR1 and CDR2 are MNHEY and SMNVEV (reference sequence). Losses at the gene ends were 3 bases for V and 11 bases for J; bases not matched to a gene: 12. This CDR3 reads CASSFTKATGEAFF. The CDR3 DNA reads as TGTGCCAGCAGTTTTACTAAGGCCACAGGGGAGGCTTTCTTT.

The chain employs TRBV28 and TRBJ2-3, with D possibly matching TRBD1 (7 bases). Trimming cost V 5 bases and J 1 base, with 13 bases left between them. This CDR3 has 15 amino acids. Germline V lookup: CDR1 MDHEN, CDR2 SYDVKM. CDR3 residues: CASSPGGTGTDTQYF. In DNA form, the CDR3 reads TGTGCCAGCAGTCCTGGAGGGACAGGCACAGATACGCAGTATTTT.

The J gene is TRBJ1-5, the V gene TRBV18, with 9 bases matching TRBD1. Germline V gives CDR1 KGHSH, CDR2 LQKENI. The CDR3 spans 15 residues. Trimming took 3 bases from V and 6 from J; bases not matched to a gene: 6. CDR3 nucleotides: TGTGCCAGCTCACCGGACAGGGGAGGAGGTCAGCCCCAGCATTTT. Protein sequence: CASSPDRGGGQPQHF.

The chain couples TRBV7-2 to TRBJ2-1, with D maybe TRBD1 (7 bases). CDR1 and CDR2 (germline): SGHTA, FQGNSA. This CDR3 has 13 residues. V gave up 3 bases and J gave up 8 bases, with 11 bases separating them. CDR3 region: CASSFRGAHEQFF. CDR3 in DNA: TGTGCCAGCAGCTTCAGGGGGGCACATGAGCAGTTCTTC.